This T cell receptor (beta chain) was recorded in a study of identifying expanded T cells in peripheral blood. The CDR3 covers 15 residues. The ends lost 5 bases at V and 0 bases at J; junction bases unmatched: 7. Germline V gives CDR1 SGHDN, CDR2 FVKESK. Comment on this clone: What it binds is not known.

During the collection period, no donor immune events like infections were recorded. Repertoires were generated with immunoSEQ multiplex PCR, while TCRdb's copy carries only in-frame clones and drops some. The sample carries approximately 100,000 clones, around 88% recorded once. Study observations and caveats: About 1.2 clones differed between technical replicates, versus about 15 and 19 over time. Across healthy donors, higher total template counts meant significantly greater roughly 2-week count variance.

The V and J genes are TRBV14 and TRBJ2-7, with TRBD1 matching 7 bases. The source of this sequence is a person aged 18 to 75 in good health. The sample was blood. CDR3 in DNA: TGTGCCAGCAGCGATCGGGACAGTCACTCCTACGAGCAGTACTTC. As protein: CASSDRDSHSYEQYF.